The clone carrying this TCR beta chain was recorded many times. What it binds is unknown. The sample is drawn from a study of CD8 T cells in ankylosing spondylitis. General study points: Prior work had noted some motif variants in reactive arthritis blood and synovial fluid. The authors found the disease-linked clones to be CD8+ and relatively rare in peripheral blood. There was a TCR beta motif, made of roughly eight highly homologous variants, that appeared characteristic of ankylosing spondylitis blood.

TCRdb analysed the 5' RACE reads with MiXCR anew, one entry per CDR3 protein. The table records roughly 350,000 distinct CDR3 sequences, less than 10% of them present only once. Germline V lookup: CDR1 SQVTM, CDR2 ANQGSEA. This CDR3 contains 15 residues. The V and J ends lost 4 bases and 4 bases, in that order; junction bases with no gene match: 10. This TCR was sampled from a male donor with ankylosing spondylitis. The chain recombines TRBV29-1 with TRBJ1-5, with 7 nucleotides matching TRBD1. The sample was blood, either unsorted or a sorted T cell fraction (not recorded which). CDR3 in DNA: TGCAGCGTTGTACAGGGGACAGCCCTAAATCAGCCCCAGCATTTT. It yields the protein CSVVQGTALNQPQHF.